This TCR beta chain was captured by sequencing in a study of identical twins. Study-level points and caveats: Conclusions rested on cross-sectional statistics rather than following the same donors. The abundant beta clonotypes from cord blood had fewer insertions, and memory repertoires had none of this.

Trimming at V came to 8 bases and at J to 5 bases, leaving 8 bases not matched to a gene. CDR1 and CDR2 (germline): MDHEN, SYDVKM. The CDR3 length is 14 residues. Via MiXCR, TCRdb re-called the 5' RACE reads, giving one row per CDR3 protein. The sample records 1,800,000 or so distinct CDR3 sequences, about 32% being singletons. With respect to this clonotype: The antigen is undetermined.

In every case, the donor was a healthy Caucasian. The chain recombines TRBV28 with TRBJ2-1; 8 nucleotides align to TRBD2. Sample: cord blood. This TCR derives from a newborn girl in good health. Here the CDR3 DNA reads TGTGCCAGCCGGCTAAGCGGGAGCCACAATGAGCAGTTCTTC. Encoded protein: CASRLSGSHNEQFF.